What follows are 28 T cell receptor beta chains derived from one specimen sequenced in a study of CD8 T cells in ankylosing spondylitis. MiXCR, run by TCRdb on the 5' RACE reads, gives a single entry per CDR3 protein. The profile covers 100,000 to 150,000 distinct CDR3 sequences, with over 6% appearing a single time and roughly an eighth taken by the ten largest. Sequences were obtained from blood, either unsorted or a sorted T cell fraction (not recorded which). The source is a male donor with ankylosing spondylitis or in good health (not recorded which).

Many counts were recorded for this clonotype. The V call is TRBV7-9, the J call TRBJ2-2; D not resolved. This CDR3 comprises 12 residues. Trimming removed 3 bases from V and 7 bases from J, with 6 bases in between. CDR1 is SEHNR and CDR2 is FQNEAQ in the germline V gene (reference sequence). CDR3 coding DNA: TGTGCCAGCAGCTTTCAGAGCGGGGAGCTGTTTTTT. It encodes CASSFQSGELFF.

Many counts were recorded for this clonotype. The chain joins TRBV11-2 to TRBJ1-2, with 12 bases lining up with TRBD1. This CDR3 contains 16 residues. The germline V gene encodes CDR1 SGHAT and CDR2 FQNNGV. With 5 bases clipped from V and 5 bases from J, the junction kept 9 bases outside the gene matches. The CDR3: CASSPSWDRGLYGYTF. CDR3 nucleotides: TGTGCCAGCAGCCCGTCTTGGGACAGGGGGCTTTATGGCTACACCTTC. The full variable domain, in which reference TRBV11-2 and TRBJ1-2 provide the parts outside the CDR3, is EAGVAQSPRYKIIEKRQSVAFWCNPISGHATLYWYQQILGQGPKLLIQFQNNGVVDDSQLPKDRFSAERLKGVDSTLKIQPAKLEDSAVYLCASSPSWDRGLYGYTFGSGTRLTVV.

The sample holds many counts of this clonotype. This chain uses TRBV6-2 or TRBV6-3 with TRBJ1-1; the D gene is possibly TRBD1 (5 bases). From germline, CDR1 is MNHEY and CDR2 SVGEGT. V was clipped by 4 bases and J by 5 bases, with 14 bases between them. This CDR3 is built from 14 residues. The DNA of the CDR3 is TGTGCCAGCAGTTCACGAGGGGAGGTGACTGAAGCTTTCTTT. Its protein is CASSSRGEVTEAFF.

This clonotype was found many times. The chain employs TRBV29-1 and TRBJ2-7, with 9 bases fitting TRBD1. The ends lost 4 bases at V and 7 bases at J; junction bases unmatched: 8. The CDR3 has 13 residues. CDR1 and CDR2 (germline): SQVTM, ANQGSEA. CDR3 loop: CSVVGQGLKEQYF. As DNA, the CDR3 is TGCAGCGTTGTAGGACAGGGGCTGAAGGAGCAGTACTTC.

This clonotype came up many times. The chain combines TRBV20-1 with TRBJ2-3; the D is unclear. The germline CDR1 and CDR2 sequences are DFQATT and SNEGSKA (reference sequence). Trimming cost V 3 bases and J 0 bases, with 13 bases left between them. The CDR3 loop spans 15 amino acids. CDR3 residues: CSASFLELSTDTQYF. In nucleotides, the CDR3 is TGCAGTGCTAGTTTTCTTGAGCTGAGCACAGATACGCAGTATTTT.

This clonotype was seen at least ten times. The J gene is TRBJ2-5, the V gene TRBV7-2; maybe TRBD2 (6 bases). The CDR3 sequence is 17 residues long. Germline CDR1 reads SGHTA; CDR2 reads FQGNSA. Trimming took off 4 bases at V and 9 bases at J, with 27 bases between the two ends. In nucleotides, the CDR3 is TGTGCCAGCAGCTCCCGAGGTGGAGGGTTAGTCGAGAGGTCCCAGTACTTC. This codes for CASSSRGGGLVERSQYF. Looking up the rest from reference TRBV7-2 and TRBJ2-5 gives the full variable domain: GAGVSQSPSNKVTEKGKDVELRCDPISGHTALYWYRQSLGQGLEFLIYFQGNSAPDKSGLPSDRFSAERTGGSVSTLTIQRTQQEDSAVYLCASSSRGGGLVERSQYFGPGTRLLVL.

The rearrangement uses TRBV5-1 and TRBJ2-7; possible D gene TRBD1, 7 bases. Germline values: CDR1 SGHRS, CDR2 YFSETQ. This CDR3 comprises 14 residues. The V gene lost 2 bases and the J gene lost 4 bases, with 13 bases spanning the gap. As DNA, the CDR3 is TGCGCCAGCAGCTTCGGAGGGGGCGCGTACGAGCAGTACTTC. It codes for CASSFGGGAYEQYF.

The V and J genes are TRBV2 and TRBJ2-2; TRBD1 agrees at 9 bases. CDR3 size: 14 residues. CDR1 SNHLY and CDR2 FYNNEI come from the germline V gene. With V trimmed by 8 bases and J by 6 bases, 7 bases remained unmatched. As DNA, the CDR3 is TGTGCCAGCGGTGGGACAGGGATACCCGGGGAGCTGTTTTTT. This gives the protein CASGGTGIPGELFF.

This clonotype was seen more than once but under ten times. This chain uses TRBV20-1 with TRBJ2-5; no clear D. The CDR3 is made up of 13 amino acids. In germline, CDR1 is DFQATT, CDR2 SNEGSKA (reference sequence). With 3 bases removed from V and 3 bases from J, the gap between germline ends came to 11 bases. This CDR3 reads CSARSRREETQYF. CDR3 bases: TGCAGTGCTAGGTCGCGCCGAGAAGAGACCCAGTACTTC.

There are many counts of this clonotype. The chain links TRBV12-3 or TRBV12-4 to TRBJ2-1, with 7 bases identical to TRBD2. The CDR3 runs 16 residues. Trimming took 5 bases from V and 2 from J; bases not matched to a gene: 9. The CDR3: CASSALGEGTYNEQFF. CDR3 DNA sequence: TGTGCCAGCAGTGCCCTCGGGGAGGGCACCTACAATGAGCAGTTCTTC.

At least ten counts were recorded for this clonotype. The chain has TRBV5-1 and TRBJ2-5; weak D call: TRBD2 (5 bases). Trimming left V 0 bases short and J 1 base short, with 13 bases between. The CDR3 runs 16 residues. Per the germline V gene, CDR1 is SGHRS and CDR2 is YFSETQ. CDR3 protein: CASSLAGGWSQETQYF. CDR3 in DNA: TGCGCCAGCAGCTTGGCTGGAGGTTGGTCCCAAGAGACCCAGTACTTC.

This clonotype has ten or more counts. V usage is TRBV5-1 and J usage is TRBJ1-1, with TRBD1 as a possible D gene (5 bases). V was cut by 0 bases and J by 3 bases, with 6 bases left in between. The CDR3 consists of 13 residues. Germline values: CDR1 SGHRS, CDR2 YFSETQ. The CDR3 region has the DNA TGCGCCAGCAGCTTGGTGACAGACACTGAAGCTTTCTTT. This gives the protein CASSLVTDTEAFF. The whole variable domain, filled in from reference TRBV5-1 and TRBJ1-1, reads KAGVTQTPRYLIKTRGQQVTLSCSPISGHRSVSWYQQTPGQGLQFLFEYFSETQRNKGNFPGRFSGRQFSNSRSEMNVSTLELGDSALYLCASSLVTDTEAFFGQGTRLTVV.

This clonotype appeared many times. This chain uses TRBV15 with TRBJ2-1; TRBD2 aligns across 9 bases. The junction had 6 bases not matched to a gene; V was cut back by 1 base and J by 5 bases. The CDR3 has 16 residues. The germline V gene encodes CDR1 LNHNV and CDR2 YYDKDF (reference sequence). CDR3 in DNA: TGTGCCACCAGCAGAGCGGTGGCGGGAGGGGACAATGAGCAGTTCTTC. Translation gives CATSRAVAGGDNEQFF. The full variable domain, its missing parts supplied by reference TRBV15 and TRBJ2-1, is DAMVIQNPRYQVTQFGKPVTLSCSQTLNHNVMYWYQQKSSQAPKLLFHYYDKDFNNEADTPDNFQSRRPNTSFCFLDIRSPGLGDTAMYLCATSRAVAGGDNEQFFGPGTRLTVL.

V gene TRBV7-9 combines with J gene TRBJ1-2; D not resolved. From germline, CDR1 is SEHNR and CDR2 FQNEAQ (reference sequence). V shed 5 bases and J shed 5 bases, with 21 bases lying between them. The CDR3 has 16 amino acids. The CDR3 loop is CASSGPGEERRYGYTF. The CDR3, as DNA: TGTGCCAGCAGCGGGCCGGGTGAGGAGCGGAGGTATGGCTACACCTTC. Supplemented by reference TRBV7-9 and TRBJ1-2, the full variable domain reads DTGVSQNPRHKITKRGQNVTFRCDPISEHNRLYWYRQTLGQGPEFLTYFQNEAQLEKSRLLSDRFSAERPKGSFSTLEIQRTEQGDSAMYLCASSGPGEERRYGYTFGSGTRLTVV.

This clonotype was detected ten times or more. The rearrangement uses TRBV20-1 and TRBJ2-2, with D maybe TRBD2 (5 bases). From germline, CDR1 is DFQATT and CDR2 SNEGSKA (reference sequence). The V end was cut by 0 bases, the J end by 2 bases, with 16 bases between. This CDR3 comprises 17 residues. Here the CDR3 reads CSARDTTSRVNTGELFF. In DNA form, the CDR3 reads TGCAGTGCTAGAGATACCACTAGTCGGGTAAACACCGGGGAGCTGTTTTTT.

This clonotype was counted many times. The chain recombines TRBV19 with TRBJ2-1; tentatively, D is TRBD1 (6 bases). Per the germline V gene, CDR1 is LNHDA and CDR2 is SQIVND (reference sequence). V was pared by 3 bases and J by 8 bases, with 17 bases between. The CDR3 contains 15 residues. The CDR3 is CASSILGQPFDEQFF. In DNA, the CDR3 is TGTGCCAGTAGTATCTTGGGACAACCTTTCGATGAGCAGTTCTTC.

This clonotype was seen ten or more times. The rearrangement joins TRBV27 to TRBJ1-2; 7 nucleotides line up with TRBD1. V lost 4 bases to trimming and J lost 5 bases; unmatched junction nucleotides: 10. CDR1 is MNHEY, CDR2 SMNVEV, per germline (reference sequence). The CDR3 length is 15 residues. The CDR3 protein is CASSSPRQGFYGYTF. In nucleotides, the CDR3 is TGTGCCAGCAGTTCCCCTCGACAGGGATTTTATGGCTACACCTTC.

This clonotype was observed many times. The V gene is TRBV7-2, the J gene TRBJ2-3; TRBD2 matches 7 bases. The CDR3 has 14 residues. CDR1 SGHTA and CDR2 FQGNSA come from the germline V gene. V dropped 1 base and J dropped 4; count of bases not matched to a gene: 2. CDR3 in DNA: TGTGCCAGCAGCTTAGTGCGGGAGTCAGATACGCAGTATTTT. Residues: CASSLVRESDTQYF.

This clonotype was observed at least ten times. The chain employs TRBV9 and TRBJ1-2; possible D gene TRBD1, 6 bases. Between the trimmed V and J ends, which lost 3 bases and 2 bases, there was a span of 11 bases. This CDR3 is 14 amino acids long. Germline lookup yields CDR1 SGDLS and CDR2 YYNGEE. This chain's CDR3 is CASSGRQDNYGYTF. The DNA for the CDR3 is TGTGCCAGCAGCGGCCGACAGGACAACTATGGCTACACCTTC.

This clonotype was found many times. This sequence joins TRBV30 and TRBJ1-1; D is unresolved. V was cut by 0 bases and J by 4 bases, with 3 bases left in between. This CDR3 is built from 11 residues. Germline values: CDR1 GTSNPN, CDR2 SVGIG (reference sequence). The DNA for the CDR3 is TGTGCCTGGAGTGTCGTCACTGAAGCTTTCTTT. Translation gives CAWSVVTEAFF.

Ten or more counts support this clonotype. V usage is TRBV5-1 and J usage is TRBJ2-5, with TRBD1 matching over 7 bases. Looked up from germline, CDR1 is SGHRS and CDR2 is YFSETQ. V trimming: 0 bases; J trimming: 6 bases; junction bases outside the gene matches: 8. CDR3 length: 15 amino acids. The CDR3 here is CASSLDPGGAKTQYF. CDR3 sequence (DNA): TGCGCCAGCAGCTTGGATCCAGGGGGTGCAAAGACCCAGTACTTC.

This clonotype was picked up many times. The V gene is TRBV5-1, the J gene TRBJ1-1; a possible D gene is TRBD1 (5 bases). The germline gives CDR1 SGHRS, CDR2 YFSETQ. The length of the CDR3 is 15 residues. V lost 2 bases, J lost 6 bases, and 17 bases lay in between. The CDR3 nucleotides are TGCGCCAGCAGCTTCCTCACGAGGGGTGAGGCTGAAGCTTTCTTT. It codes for CASSFLTRGEAEAFF. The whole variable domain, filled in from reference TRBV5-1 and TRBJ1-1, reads KAGVTQTPRYLIKTRGQQVTLSCSPISGHRSVSWYQQTPGQGLQFLFEYFSETQRNKGNFPGRFSGRQFSNSRSEMNVSTLELGDSALYLCASSFLTRGEAEAFFGQGTRLTVV.

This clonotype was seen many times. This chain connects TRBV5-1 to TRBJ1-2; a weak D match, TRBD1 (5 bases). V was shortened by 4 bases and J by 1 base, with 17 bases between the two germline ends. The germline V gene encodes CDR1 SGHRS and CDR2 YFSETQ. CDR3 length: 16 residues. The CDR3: CASSRGNENFNYGYTF. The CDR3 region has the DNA TGCGCCAGCAGCAGGGGTAATGAGAATTTTAACTATGGCTACACCTTC.

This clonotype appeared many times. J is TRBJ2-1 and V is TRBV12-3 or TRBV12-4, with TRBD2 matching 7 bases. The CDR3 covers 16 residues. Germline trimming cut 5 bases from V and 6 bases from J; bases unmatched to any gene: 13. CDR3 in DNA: TGTGCCAGCAGTCCCCCTTTGGTAGCGGGCGCCAATGAGCAGTTCTTC. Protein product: CASSPPLVAGANEQFF.

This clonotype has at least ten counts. The CDR3 bases are TGTGCCAGCAGTCCCCAGGAGAGCTCCTACGAGCAGTACTTC. Its protein product is CASSPQESSYEQYF. This sequence joins TRBV27 and TRBJ2-7, with D hard to call. Trimming shortened V by 5 bases and J by 0 bases, and 11 bases separated the two germline ends. The CDR3 extends over 14 amino acids. Germline V CDR1 and CDR2: MNHEY, SMNVEV (reference sequence).

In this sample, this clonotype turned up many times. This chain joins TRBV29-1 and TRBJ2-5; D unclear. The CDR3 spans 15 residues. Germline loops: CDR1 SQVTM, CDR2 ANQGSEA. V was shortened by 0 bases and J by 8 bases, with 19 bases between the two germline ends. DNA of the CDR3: TGCAGCGTTGAAGAATTCCGAAAGGGATCAGGTACCCAGTACTTC. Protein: CSVEEFRKGSGTQYF.

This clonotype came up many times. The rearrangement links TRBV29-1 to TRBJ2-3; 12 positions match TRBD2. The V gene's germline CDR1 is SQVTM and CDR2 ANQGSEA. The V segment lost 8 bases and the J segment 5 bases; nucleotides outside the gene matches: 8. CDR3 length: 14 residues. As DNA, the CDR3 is TGCAGCCCTTGGGGACTAGCGGGTGGAGATACGCAGTATTTT. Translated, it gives CSPWGLAGGDTQYF.

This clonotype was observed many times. The CDR3 DNA follows: TGCGCCAGCAGCTTGGGTGACAGGGCGAACACCGGGGAGCTGTTTTTT. It yields the protein CASSLGDRANTGELFF. This chain links TRBV5-1 with TRBJ2-2; 7 bases line up with TRBD1. V shed 0 bases and J 0 bases; nucleotides not matched to a gene: 2. The length of the CDR3 is 16 residues. Per the germline V gene, CDR1 is SGHRS and CDR2 is YFSETQ.